The present entry profiles one TCR beta chain with its context. As yet, its antigen is unknown. Clones were sequenced by immunoSEQ multiplex PCR, and TCRdb holds only the in-frame ones, with some missing. The sample includes around 90,000 clones, around 88% of them seen just once. Trimming cost V 3 bases and J 4 bases, with 10 bases left between them. Per germline, CDR1 MRHNA and CDR2 SNTAGT. The CDR3 loop spans 15 amino acids. This record belongs to a study of identifying expanded T cells in peripheral blood. Findings of the study overall: Clone count variance between roughly two-week samples rose with total template count. About 1.2 clones differed between technical replicates, versus around 15 and 19 over time.

The sample was blood. The genes are TRBV6-4 and TRBJ1-6; D not resolved. The sequence was obtained from a person aged 18 to 75 in good health. The CDR3, as DNA: TGTGCCAGCAGTGAGGGAAACAGTTATAATTCACCCCTCCACTTT. Its translation: CASSEGNSYNSPLHF.